These 2 T cell receptor beta chains share one sample of origin, sequenced in a study of human T cells and chemical hapten exposure. Time point described: healthy volunteer bleed at 6 weeks. Unfractionated whole blood yielded total RNA. TCRdb analysed the RACE reads with MiXCR anew, one entry per CDR3 protein. The profile shows 65,000 to 95,000 distinct CDR3 sequences, 8.6% of them singletons. The sample comprised whole blood. These receptor sequences come from a female donor in good health. Some clones in this sample may be carry-over from other donors' samples.

The chain links TRBV30 to TRBJ2-7, with 11 bases lining up with TRBD1. With V trimmed by 6 bases and J by 2 bases, 6 bases remained unmatched. CDR1 and CDR2 from the germline V gene are GTSNPN and SVGIG (reference sequence). The CDR3 loop spans 14 amino acids. The CDR3, as DNA: TGTGCCTGCCTCCGGGACAGGGGGGCCTACGAGCAGTACTTC. This codes for CACLRDRGAYEQYF.

The chain couples TRBV7-2 to TRBJ2-3; weak D call: TRBD2 (5 bases). Germline V lookup: CDR1 SGHTA, CDR2 FQGNSA. Trimming shortened V by 1 base and J by 5 bases, and 7 bases separated the two germline ends. The CDR3 runs to 13 residues. The CDR3 coding sequence is TGTGCCAGCAGCTTAGAGCGGCAAGATACGCAGTATTTT. Translation gives CASSLERQDTQYF.